This TCR beta chain appears in the sequencing data of a study of CD8+ T cells in alopecia areata. In each case, RNA was isolated and then reverse transcribed into cDNA as the sequencing template. Profiled with immunoSEQ multiplex PCR; TCRdb holds only in-frame clones, not every one. The sample consists of some 190,000 clones, roughly three fifths of them appearing once. Indicated treatment: oral pan-JAK inhibitor, 5-10 mg twice daily. Specimen: CD4+ T cells sorted from blood, collected around week 50, from a patient treated with tofacitinib. This clonotype originated in a human donor with alopecia areata.

CDR3 protein: CASSQGHSTPNQPQHF. The CDR3 DNA is TGCGCCAGCAGCCAAGGTCACAGCACGCCCAATCAGCCCCAGCATTTT. This rearrangement joins TRBV4-1 to TRBJ1-5; D not resolved. The CDR3 is 16 residues long. V gave up 1 base and J gave up 3 bases, with 13 bases separating them. In germline, CDR1 is MGHRA, CDR2 YSYEKL.